This entry is about one T cell receptor (beta chain). Its antigen remains undetermined. No much larger clone is present one base from it, and per-base qualities are unavailable. Receptor libraries were prepared by the immunoSEQ multiplex PCR assay. Not all clones reach the TCRdb copy of this immuneACCESS table, which keeps in-frame sequences only. Checked studies attribute under half of the gap to unresolved V genes and leave the rest unexplained. This sample gives about 94,000 clones in total; 75% to 95% of them show up just once. Less than 4.5% of the sample belongs to the ten largest clones. This sample stems from a study of control samples from healthy donors and cancer patients (dated by TCRdb to 2020 to 2021). CDR1 and CDR2, looked up from the germline V gene, are SGHDT and YYEEEE. V drops 0 bases and J drops 6 bases, leaving 13 bases in between. From the cysteine up to the phenylalanine, the CDR3 has a length of 16 residues. Of the read, only the CDR3 DNA is kept; its 48 bases are in frame from base 1.

This sequence uses TRBV5-6 and TRBJ1-6; TRBD1 is perhaps the D gene, given 6 matching bases. The receptor comes from a woman under 30 in good health. Sequencing was performed on blood. The bases read TGTGCCAGCAGCTTGGGTTACAGGGCGGTTAATTCACCCCTCCACTTT. It specifies CASSLGYRAVNSPLHF.